This T cell receptor beta chain was recovered during a study of control samples from healthy donors and cancer patients (dated by TCRdb to the early 2020s). The CDR3 spans 14 residues, from the cysteine through the phenylalanine. Only CDR3 DNA is held: 42 bases, read in frame from base 1. According to the germline V gene, CDR1 reads SGHAT and CDR2 reads FQNNGV. Trimming leaves V shorter by 5 bases and J shorter by 6 bases, with the junction holding 9 bases beyond the gene matches. The library was prepared using the immunoSEQ multiplex PCR assay. TCRdb carries this immuneACCESS record with in-frame sequences only. Its versions omit some clonotypes, under half of them owing to an unresolved V gene in the studies checked, with the rest unexplained. This sample has approximately 69,000 clones in its table, and 89% of those were observed once. In total, the top ten clones hold roughly 5.5% of the sample.

Note on this clone: No antigen is known for it. One base away there is no much larger clone; base qualities are not given.

The TCR sequence derives from a man aged 55 to 70 with colorectal cancer. The sequenced sample was PBMCs. The sequence is built from TRBV11-2 and TRBJ2-7, and TRBD1 aligns with 8 junction nucleotides. The DNA reads TGTGCCAGCAGCGGGCCGGGACAGGATCTCGAGCAGTACTTC. Its protein is CASSGPGQDLEQYF.